Below are 25 T cell receptor beta chains sequenced from a single sample in a study of cytomegalovirus exposure and HLA in healthy donors. Vbeta (60) and Jbeta (13) primers were used in the PCR. Here immunoSEQ multiplex PCR was the method, and the copy in TCRdb shows in-frame clones only, minus some. Among under 85,000 clones listed, 76% were seen once. The source material was PBMCs. The source is a man aged 18 to 29 in good health and CMV-seronegative.

The chain joins TRBV7-2 to TRBJ1-2; D gene uncertain. The germline V gene encodes CDR1 SGHTA and CDR2 FQGNSA. This CDR3 region has 16 residues. Trimming pared 1 base from V and 2 bases from J, leaving 14 bases between. CDR3 in DNA: TGTGCCAGCAGCTTAGAGACCGGCCGCGGAAACTATGGCTACACCTTC. Its translation is CASSLETGRGNYGYTF.

The V gene is TRBV6-5, the J gene TRBJ2-3; the match to TRBD2 covers 8 bases. Trimming removed 6 bases from V and 0 bases from J; junction bases left unmatched: 2. Per germline, CDR1 MNHEY and CDR2 SVGAGI. This CDR3 spans 14 amino acids. CDR3 nucleotides: TGTGCCAGCAGCCGCGGGGGGAGCACAGATACGCAGTATTTT. It yields the protein CASSRGGSTDTQYF.

V gene TRBV6-6 combines with J gene TRBJ2-5; 7 bases line up with TRBD1. There are 15 residues in the CDR3. Per the germline V gene, CDR1 is MNHNY and CDR2 is SVGAGI (reference sequence). With 0 bases clipped from V and 4 bases from J, the junction kept 5 bases outside the gene matches. DNA of the CDR3: TGTGCCAGCAGTTACTCCTCACACAGGGGAGAGACCCAGTACTTC. Its translation: CASSYSSHRGETQYF.

This sequence joins TRBV5-1 and TRBJ2-5, with a tentative D call TRBD1 (6 bases). The CDR3 consists of 13 residues. V shed 3 bases and J shed 5 bases, with 11 bases lying between them. Germline CDR1 is SGHRS and CDR2 is YFSETQ. The chain's CDR3 is CASSSGQRETQYF. The DNA for the CDR3 is TGCGCCAGCAGCTCCGGACAGAGGGAGACCCAGTACTTC.

A remark on this clone: Other DNA sequences in this specimen translate into the identical CDR3. The chain has TRBV29-1 and TRBJ1-2; D might be TRBD1 (5 bases). The V gene's germline CDR1 is SQVTM and CDR2 ANQGSEA. The CDR3 sequence is 12 residues long. V gave up 3 bases and J gave up 6 bases, with 11 bases separating them. This CDR3 reads CSVDGPGNGYTF. The CDR3 DNA is TGCAGCGTTGATGGTCCAGGGAATGGCTACACCTTC.

As DNA, the CDR3 is TGCAGCGTTGAGCCGGGACAACATAACTATGGCTACACCTTC. Protein: CSVEPGQHNYGYTF. The genes are TRBV29-1 and TRBJ1-2, with D perhaps matching TRBD1 (6 bases). There are 14 residues in the CDR3. Trimming stripped 3 bases from V and 1 base from J, with 12 bases between. The germline CDR1 and CDR2 sequences are SQVTM and ANQGSEA.

This clone was seen only a few times. The V call is TRBV6-1, the J call TRBJ2-3; perhaps TRBD2 as D (7 bases). The germline V and J ends were trimmed by 5 bases and 4 bases, with 16 bases remaining between them. The CDR3 loop spans 15 amino acids. Per the germline V gene, CDR1 is MNHNS and CDR2 is SASEGT. CDR3 loop: CASSLSGGGADTQYF. DNA for the CDR3: TGTGCCAGCAGTCTCTCTGGAGGGGGGGCAGATACGCAGTATTTT.

The genes are TRBV7-9 and TRBJ1-3, with a possible D match to TRBD1 (6 bases). The CDR3 totals 16 residues. Germline loops: CDR1 SEHNR, CDR2 FQNEAQ (reference sequence). Trimming shortened V by 5 bases and J by 0 bases, and 14 bases separated the two germline ends. The CDR3 nucleotides read TGTGCCAGCAGCCGTCAGACAGGCATCTCTGGAAACACCATATATTTT. This translates into CASSRQTGISGNTIYF.

The chain carries TRBV2 and TRBJ2-3; D possibly corresponds to TRBD2 (6 bases). The germline gives CDR1 SNHLY, CDR2 FYNNEI. V was cut by 1 base and J by 6 bases, with 17 bases left in between. The CDR3 contains 16 residues. CDR3 DNA sequence: TGTGCCAGCAGTGAAGGTTTAGCGGTACGATCGGATACGCAGTATTTT. Amino acids: CASSEGLAVRSDTQYF.

This chain uses TRBV10-2 with TRBJ2-1, with 7 positions matching TRBD2. Trimming took 7 bases from V and 5 from J; bases not matched to a gene: 2. Germline-derived CDR1 and CDR2 are WSHSY and SAAADI. This CDR3 region has 12 residues. The CDR3 DNA reads TGCGCCAGCACTACTAGCGACAATGAGCAGTTCTTC. This gives the protein CASTTSDNEQFF.

This clone was seen a few times. The chain links TRBV7-2 to TRBJ2-3, with 8 bases fitting TRBD1. The CDR3 totals 13 residues. The V gene's germline CDR1 is SGHTA and CDR2 FQGNSA. The V and J ends lost 5 bases and 5 bases, in that order; junction bases with no gene match: 3. The CDR3 loop reads CASSGDRGDTQYF. DNA of the CDR3: TGTGCCAGCAGCGGAGACAGGGGAGATACGCAGTATTTT.

This chain connects TRBV4-1 to TRBJ1-2, with TRBD1 as a possible D gene (6 bases). The V end was cut by 0 bases, the J end by 5 bases, with 7 bases between. CDR1 MGHRA and CDR2 YSYEKL come from the germline V gene. CDR3 size: 13 residues. The CDR3 DNA is TGCGCCAGCAGCCAAGAAACAGGGTATGGCTACACCTTC. Its translation: CASSQETGYGYTF.

This clone has more than one count but fewer than ten. V and J are TRBV18 and TRBJ1-2; D is ambiguous. This CDR3 spans 13 amino acids. The germline V gene encodes CDR1 KGHSH and CDR2 LQKENI. Trimming took off 3 bases at V and 4 bases at J, with 9 bases between the two ends. Written as DNA, the CDR3 is TGTGCCAGCTCACCGGCGGGAGGCTATGGCTACACCTTC. Its translation is CASSPAGGYGYTF.

This chain uses TRBV28 with TRBJ1-3, with D tentatively TRBD1 (6 bases). Germline CDR1 is MDHEN and CDR2 is SYDVKM. The CDR3 consists of 14 residues. The V and J ends lost 5 bases and 7 bases respectively, with 15 bases between them. As DNA, the CDR3 is TGTGCCAGCAGTCCGACAGGAGGTCCCAACACCATATATTTT. It specifies CASSPTGGPNTIYF.

This clone was seen a single time. This chain links TRBV11-2 with TRBJ2-7; D might be TRBD1 (6 bases). V dropped 5 bases and J dropped 2 bases, with 16 bases sitting between them. CDR3 size: 15 residues. CDR1 and CDR2 from the germline V gene are SGHAT and FQNNGV. The CDR3 DNA reads TGTGCCAGCAGCCGACACCGGGACACCGCCTACGAGCAGTACTTC. Encoded protein: CASSRHRDTAYEQYF.

The chain is built from TRBV19 and TRBJ1-1, with 7 nucleotides matching TRBD1. The CDR3 spans 14 residues. The trim removed 7 bases at V and 3 bases at J, leaving 8 bases unmatched. Germline CDR1 and CDR2: LNHDA and SQIVND (reference sequence). Written as DNA, the CDR3 is TGTGCCAGTACCTCGGACAGGAGATACACTGAAGCTTTCTTT. Amino acids: CASTSDRRYTEAFF.

This chain joins TRBV5-3 and TRBJ1-2; TRBD1 is a possible D gene (6 bases). TRBV5-3 is noted as an ORF with a role that remains uncertain. The CDR3 has 15 residues. V lost 0 bases and J 3 bases, leaving 12 bases between the germline ends. CDR3 sequence reads: CARSLVGGGDYGYTF. CDR3 nucleotides: TGTGCCAGAAGCTTGGTAGGAGGGGGGGACTATGGCTACACCTTC.

The CDR3 coding sequence is TGCGCCAGCAGCTTGGCCGAGGGGGGGCGGCAAGAGACCCAGTACTTC. As protein: CASSLAEGGRQETQYF. The rearrangement links TRBV5-1 to TRBJ2-5, with TRBD2 as a possible D gene (7 bases). This CDR3 has 16 residues. Germline V gene sequence: CDR1 SGHRS, CDR2 YFSETQ. V was trimmed by 0 bases and J by 2 bases, leaving 14 bases between them.

The rearrangement links TRBV29-1 to TRBJ2-1; possible D gene TRBD2, 6 bases. This CDR3 is 12 amino acids long. Trimming took 3 bases from V and 5 from J, leaving 8 bases between them. Looked up from germline, CDR1 is SQVTM and CDR2 is ANQGSEA. The CDR3 sequence is CSVDRGNNEQFF. CDR3 in DNA: TGCAGCGTTGATCGGGGGAACAATGAGCAGTTCTTC.

The rearrangement links TRBV7-3 to TRBJ1-1; D perhaps matches TRBD1 (6 bases). In germline, CDR1 is SGHTA, CDR2 FQGTGA. Trimming took 8 bases from V and 3 from J, leaving 22 bases between them. There are 16 residues in the CDR3. The CDR3 coding sequence is TGTGCCAGCTCACAGAGCTCAAGGGGGAGACACACTGAAGCTTTCTTT. This codes for CASSQSSRGRHTEAFF.

This clone appeared once. The rearrangement links TRBV2 to TRBJ2-7; D gene unclear. CDR3 length: 13 residues. The ends were cut back, 1 base at V and 3 bases at J, with 7 bases in the middle. Germline loops: CDR1 SNHLY, CDR2 FYNNEI. In DNA, the CDR3 is TGTGCCAGCAGTGAAGAAGTCGGCTACGAGCAGTACTTC. It specifies CASSEEVGYEQYF.

This rearrangement joins TRBV27 to TRBJ1-1; D ambiguous. The CDR3 totals 15 residues. The germline gives CDR1 MNHEY, CDR2 SMNVEV (reference sequence). V lost 5 bases, J lost 0 bases, and 13 bases lay in between. The CDR3 region is CASSPRRQLNTEAFF. The DNA of the CDR3 is TGTGCCAGCAGTCCACGTCGTCAGTTGAACACTGAAGCTTTCTTT.

The chain couples TRBV5-4 to TRBJ2-1; 9 nucleotides line up with TRBD2. The CDR3 totals 15 residues. With 0 bases clipped from V and 7 bases from J, the junction kept 5 bases outside the gene matches. CDR1 is SGHNT and CDR2 is YYREEE in the germline V gene (reference sequence). The CDR3 spells CASSLGGGAVNEQFF. CDR3 bases: TGTGCCAGCAGCTTGGGCGGGGGGGCCGTAAATGAGCAGTTCTTC.

The rearrangement joins TRBV7-9 to TRBJ1-5; TRBD1 is a possible D gene (6 bases). V was clipped by 1 base and J by 7 bases, with 11 bases between them. The length of the CDR3 is 14 residues. CDR1 is SEHNR and CDR2 is FQNEAQ in the germline V gene (reference sequence). The CDR3 loop reads CASSLGGLGQPQHF. The CDR3 DNA reads as TGTGCCAGCAGCTTAGGGGGGCTCGGGCAGCCCCAGCATTTT. Using reference TRBV7-9 and TRBJ1-5 for the parts outside the CDR3, the full variable domain is DTGVSQNPRHKITKRGQNVTFRCDPISEHNRLYWYRQTLGQGPEFLTYFQNEAQLEKSRLLSDRFSAERPKGSFSTLEIQRTEQGDSAMYLCASSLGGLGQPQHFGDGTRLSIL.

The chain is built from TRBV7-6 and TRBJ2-3; 9 positions agree with TRBD2. V was clipped by 2 bases and J by 6 bases; unmatched bases: 3. Germline V gene data show CDR1 as SGHVS and CDR2 as FNYEAQ. The CDR3 loop spans 14 amino acids. The CDR3 loop is CASSLSGGTDTQYF. The CDR3 DNA reads as TGTGCCAGCAGCTTAAGCGGGGGGACCGATACGCAGTATTTT.